This T cell receptor beta chain stems from a study of identifying expanded T cells in peripheral blood. The germline gives CDR1 SGHNT, CDR2 YYREEE (reference sequence). CDR3 length: 13 amino acids. The V and J ends lost 1 base and 6 bases respectively, with 7 bases between them. The assay was immunoSEQ multiplex PCR, and TCRdb's table has in-frame clones only and misses some. The data hold fewer than 85,000 clones, with approximately 85% observed a single time. This clone has only one observation. This TCR came from a person between 18 and 75 years old in good health. The genes are TRBV5-4 and TRBJ1-4; a possible D gene is TRBD1 (6 bases). The sample was blood. CDR3 region: CASSLQGYEKLFF. The DNA for the CDR3 is TGTGCCAGCAGCTTGCAGGGGTATGAAAAACTGTTTTTT.